This T cell receptor beta chain was recovered during a study of cytomegalovirus exposure and HLA in healthy donors. Whole-study findings and limits: Association of a missense DCLRE1C variant with TCR beta V- and J-gene trimming was reported in a later analysis. An observed cluster of highly shared sequence variants was recorded as a likely sequencing artifact.

Germline V lookup: CDR1 SGHNT, CDR2 YYREEE (reference sequence). This CDR3 has 15 residues. V dropped 4 bases and J dropped 5; count of bases not matched to a gene: 3. With regard to this clone: The antigen is not known.

The PCR had 60 Vbeta and 13 Jbeta primers. Libraries were prepared by immunoSEQ multiplex PCR; TCRdb keeps only in-frame clonotypes and omits some of them. The sample shows some 190,000 clones, around 78% of them seen only once. This clonotype originated in a woman in her thirties in good health and CMV-seropositive. The sequenced sample was PBMCs. The gene calls are TRBV5-4 and TRBJ2-5, with 15 bases that match TRBD2. The DNA of the CDR3 is TGTGCCAGCAGCGCTGGGACTAGCGGGGGGGAGACCCAGTACTTC. Its protein product is CASSAGTSGGETQYF.